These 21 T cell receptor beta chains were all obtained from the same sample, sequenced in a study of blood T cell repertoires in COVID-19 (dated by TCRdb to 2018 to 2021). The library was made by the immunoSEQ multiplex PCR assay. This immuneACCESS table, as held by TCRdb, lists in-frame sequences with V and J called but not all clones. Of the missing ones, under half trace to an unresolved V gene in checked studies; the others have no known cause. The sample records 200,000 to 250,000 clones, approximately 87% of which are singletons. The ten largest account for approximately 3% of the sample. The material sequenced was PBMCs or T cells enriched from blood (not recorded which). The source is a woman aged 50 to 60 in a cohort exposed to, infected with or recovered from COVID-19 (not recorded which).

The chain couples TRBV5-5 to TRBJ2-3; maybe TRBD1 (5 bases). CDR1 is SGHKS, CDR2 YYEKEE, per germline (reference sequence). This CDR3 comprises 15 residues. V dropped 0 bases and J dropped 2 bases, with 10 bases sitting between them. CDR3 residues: CASSLGQGYTDTQYF. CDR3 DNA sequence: TGTGCCAGCAGCTTGGGGCAGGGCTACACAGATACGCAGTATTTT.

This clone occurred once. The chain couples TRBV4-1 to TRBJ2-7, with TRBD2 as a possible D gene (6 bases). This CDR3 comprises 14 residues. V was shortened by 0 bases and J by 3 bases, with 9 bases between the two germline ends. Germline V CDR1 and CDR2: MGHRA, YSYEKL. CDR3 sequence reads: CASSQDRDFYEQYF. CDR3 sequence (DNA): TGCGCCAGCAGCCAAGATCGGGACTTCTACGAGCAGTACTTC.

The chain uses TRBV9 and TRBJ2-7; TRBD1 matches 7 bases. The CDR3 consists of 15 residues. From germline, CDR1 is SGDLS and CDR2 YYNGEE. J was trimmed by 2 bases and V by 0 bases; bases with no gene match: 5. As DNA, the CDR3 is TGTGCCAGCAGCGTAGCTGAGGGGGCGACCTACGAGCAGTACTTC. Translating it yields CASSVAEGATYEQYF. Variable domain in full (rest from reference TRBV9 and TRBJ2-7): DSGVTQTPKHLITATGQRVTLRCSPRSGDLSVYWYQQSLDQGLQFLIQYYNGEERAKGNILERFSAQQFPDLHSELNLSSLELGDSALYFCASSVAEGATYEQYFGPGTRLTVT.

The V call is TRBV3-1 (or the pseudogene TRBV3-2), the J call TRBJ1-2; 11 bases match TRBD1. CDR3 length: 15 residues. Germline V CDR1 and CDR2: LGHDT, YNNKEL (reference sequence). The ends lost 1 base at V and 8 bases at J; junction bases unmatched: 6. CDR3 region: CASSQGGTGGLGYTF. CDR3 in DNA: TGTGCCAGCAGCCAAGGAGGGACAGGGGGTTTGGGCTACACCTTC.

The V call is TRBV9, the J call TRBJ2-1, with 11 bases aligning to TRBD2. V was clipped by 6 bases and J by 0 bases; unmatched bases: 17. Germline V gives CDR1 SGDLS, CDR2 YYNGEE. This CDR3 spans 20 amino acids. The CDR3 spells CASTPRKTSGGFSSYNEQFF. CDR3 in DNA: TGTGCCAGCACGCCTAGGAAAACTAGCGGGGGTTTTAGCTCCTACAATGAGCAGTTCTTC.

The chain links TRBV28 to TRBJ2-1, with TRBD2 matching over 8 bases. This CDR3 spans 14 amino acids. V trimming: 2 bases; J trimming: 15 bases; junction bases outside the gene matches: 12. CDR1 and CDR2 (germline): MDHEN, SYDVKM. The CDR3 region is CASSLPVGGAKGFF. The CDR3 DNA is TGTGCCAGCAGTTTACCCGTCGGGGGGGCTAAGGGGTTCTTC.

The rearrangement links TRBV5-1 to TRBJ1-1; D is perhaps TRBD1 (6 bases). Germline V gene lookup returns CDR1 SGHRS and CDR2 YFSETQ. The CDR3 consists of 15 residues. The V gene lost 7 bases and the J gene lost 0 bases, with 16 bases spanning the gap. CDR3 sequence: CASGEQGHMNTEAFF. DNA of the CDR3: TGCGCCAGCGGGGAACAGGGCCACATGAACACTGAAGCTTTCTTT. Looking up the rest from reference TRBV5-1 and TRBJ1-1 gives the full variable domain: KAGVTQTPRYLIKTRGQQVTLSCSPISGHRSVSWYQQTPGQGLQFLFEYFSETQRNKGNFPGRFSGRQFSNSRSEMNVSTLELGDSALYLCASGEQGHMNTEAFFGQGTRLTVV.

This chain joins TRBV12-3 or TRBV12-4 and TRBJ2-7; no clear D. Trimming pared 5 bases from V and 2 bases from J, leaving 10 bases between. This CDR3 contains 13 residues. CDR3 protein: CASSHSAPYEQYF. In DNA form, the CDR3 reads TGTGCCAGCAGTCATAGTGCCCCCTACGAGCAGTACTTC.

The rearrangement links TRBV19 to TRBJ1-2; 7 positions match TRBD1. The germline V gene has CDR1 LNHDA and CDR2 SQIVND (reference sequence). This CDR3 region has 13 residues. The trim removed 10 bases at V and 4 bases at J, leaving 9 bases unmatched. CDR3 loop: CATSWTGAYGYTF. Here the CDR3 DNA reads TGTGCCACCAGCTGGACAGGAGCCTATGGCTACACCTTC.

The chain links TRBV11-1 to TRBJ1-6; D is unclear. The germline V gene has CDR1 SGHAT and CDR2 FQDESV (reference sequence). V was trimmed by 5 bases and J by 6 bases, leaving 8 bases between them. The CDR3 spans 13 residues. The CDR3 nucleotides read TGTGCCAGCAGCCCTTGGCCTAATTCACCCCTCCACTTT. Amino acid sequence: CASSPWPNSPLHF.

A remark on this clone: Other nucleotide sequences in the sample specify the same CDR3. CDR3 nucleotides: TGTGCCAGCAGTTTATCTAGCACTGAAGCTTTCTTT. It yields the protein CASSLSSTEAFF. The V gene is TRBV12-3 or TRBV12-4, the J gene TRBJ1-1; no clear D. Deletions cut 2 bases from V and 4 bases from J, with 5 bases between. The CDR3 spans 12 residues.

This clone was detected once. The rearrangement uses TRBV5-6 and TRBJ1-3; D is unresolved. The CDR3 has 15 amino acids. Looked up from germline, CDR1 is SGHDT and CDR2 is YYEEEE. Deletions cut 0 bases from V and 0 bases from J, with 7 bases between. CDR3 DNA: TGTGCCAGCAGCTTGGGTGGGAGCTCTGGAAACACCATATATTTT. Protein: CASSLGGSSGNTIYF.

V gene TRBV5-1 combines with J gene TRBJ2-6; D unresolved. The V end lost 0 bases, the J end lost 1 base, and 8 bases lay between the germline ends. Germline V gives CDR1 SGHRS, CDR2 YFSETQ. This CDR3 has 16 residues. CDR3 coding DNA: TGCGCCAGCAGCTTGGCATCTCAGTCTGGGGCCAACGTCCTGACTTTC. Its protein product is CASSLASQSGANVLTF. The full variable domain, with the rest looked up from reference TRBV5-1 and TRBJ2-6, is KAGVTQTPRYLIKTRGQQVTLSCSPISGHRSVSWYQQTPGQGLQFLFEYFSETQRNKGNFPGRFSGRQFSNSRSEMNVSTLELGDSALYLCASSLASQSGANVLTFGAGSRLTVL.

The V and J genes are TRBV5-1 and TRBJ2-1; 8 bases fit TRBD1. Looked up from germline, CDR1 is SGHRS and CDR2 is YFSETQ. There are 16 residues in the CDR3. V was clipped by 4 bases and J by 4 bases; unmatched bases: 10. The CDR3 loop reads CASSARPGQGYNEQFF. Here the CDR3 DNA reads TGCGCCAGCAGCGCCCGACCTGGACAGGGTTACAATGAGCAGTTCTTC.

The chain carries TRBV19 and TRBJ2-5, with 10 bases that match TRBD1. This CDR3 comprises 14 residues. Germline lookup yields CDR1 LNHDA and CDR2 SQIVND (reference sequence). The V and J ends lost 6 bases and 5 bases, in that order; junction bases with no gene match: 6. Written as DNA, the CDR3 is TGTGCCAGTAGGGGCGGGACAGGGGAGGAGACCCAGTACTTC. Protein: CASRGGTGEETQYF.

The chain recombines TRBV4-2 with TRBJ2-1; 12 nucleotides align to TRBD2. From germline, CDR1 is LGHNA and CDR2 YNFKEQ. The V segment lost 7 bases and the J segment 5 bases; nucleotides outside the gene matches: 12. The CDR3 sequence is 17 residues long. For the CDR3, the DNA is TGTGCCAGCAAGGAGGAAGGACTAGCGGGGCTTCACAATGAGCAGTTCTTC. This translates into CASKEEGLAGLHNEQFF.

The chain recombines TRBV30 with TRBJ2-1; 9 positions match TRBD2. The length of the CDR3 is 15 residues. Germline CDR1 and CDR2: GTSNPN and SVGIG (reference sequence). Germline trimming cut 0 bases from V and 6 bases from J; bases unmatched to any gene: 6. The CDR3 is CAWSVGGGEVNEQFF. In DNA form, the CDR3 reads TGTGCCTGGAGTGTTGGCGGGGGGGAGGTCAATGAGCAGTTCTTC. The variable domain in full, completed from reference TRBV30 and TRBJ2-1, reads SQTIHQWPATLVQPVGSPLSLECTVEGTSNPNLYWYRQAAGRGLQLLFYSVGIGQISSEVPQNLSASRPQDRQFILSSKKLLLSDSGFYLCAWSVGGGEVNEQFFGPGTRLTVL.

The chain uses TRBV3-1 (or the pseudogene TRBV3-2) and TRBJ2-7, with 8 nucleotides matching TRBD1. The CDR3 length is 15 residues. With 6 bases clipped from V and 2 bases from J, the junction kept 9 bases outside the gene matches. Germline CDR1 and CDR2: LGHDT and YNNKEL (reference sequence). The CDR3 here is CASSCQGARPYEQYF. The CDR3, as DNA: TGTGCCAGCAGTTGCCAGGGGGCGCGGCCCTACGAGCAGTACTTC.

CDR3 sequence reads: CASSLEAADTQYF. CDR3 nucleotides: TGTGCCAGCAGCTTAGAAGCGGCAGATACGCAGTATTTT. The chain recombines TRBV7-2 with TRBJ2-3; a weak D match, TRBD2 (5 bases). V dropped 1 base and J dropped 4 bases, with 6 bases sitting between them. Germline values: CDR1 SGHTA, CDR2 FQGNSA. This CDR3 region has 13 residues.

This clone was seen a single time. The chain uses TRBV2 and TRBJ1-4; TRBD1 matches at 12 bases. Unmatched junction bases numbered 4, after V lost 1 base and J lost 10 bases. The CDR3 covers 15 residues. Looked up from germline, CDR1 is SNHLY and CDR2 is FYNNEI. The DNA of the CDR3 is TGTGCCAGCAGTGAAGGTGGGACAGGGGGCAGAAAACTGTTTTTT. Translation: CASSEGGTGGRKLFF.

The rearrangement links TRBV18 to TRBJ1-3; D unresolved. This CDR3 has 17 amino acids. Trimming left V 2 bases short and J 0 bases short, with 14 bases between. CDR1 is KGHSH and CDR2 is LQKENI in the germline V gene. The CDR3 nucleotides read TGTGCCAGCTCACCAGTGGCCGGGATTTACTCTGGAAACACCATATATTTT. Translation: CASSPVAGIYSGNTIYF.